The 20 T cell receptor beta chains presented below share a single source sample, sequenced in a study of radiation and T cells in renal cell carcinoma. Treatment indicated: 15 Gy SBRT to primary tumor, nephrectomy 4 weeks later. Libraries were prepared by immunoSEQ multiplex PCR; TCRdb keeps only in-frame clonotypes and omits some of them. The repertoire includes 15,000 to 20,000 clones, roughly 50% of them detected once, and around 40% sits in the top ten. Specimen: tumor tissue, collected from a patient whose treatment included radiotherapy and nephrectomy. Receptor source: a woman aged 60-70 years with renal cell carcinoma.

The CDR3 reads CASSIRQGAGTAQYF. In DNA form, the CDR3 reads TGTGCCAGTAGTATCCGACAGGGGGCGGGGACGGCGCAGTATTTT. This sequence joins TRBV19 and TRBJ2-3; 10 positions agree with TRBD1. The germline CDR1 and CDR2 sequences are LNHDA and SQIVND (reference sequence). The CDR3 runs 15 residues. Unmatched junction bases numbered 10, after V lost 3 bases and J lost 10 bases.

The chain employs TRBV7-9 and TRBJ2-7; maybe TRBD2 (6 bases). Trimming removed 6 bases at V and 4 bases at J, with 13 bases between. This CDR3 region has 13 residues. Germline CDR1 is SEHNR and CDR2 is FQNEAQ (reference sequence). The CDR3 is CASREGLEYEQYF. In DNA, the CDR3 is TGTGCCAGCAGGGAGGGTCTAGAATACGAGCAGTACTTC.

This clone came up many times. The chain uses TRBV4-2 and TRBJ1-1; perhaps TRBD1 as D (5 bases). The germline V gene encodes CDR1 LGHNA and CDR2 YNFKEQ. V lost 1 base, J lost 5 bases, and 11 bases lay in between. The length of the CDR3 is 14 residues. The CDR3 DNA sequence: TGTGCCAGCAGCCAAGGGGACCGACTGACTGAAGCTTTCTTT. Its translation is CASSQGDRLTEAFF.

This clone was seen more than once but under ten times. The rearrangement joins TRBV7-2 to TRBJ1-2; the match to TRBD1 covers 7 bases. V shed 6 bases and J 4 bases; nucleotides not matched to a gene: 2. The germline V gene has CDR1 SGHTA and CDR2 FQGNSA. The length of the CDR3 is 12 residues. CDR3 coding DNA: TGTGCCAGCAGATGGACAGGCTATGGCTACACCTTC. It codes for CASRWTGYGYTF.

The CDR3 protein is CASNSLSLNTGELFF. The CDR3 nucleotides read TGTGCCAGCAACTCCCTCTCCTTGAACACCGGGGAGCTGTTTTTT. The rearrangement links TRBV7-9 to TRBJ2-2; D is undetermined. Deletions cut 7 bases from V and 1 base from J, with 13 bases between. Germline V CDR1 and CDR2: SEHNR, FQNEAQ (reference sequence). There are 15 residues in the CDR3.

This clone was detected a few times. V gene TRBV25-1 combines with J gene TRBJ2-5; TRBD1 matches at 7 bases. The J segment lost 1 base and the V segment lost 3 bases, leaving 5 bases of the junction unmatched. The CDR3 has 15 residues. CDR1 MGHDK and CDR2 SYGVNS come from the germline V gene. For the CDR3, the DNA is TGTGCCAGCAGTGACCAACAGGGGACCCAAGAGACCCAGTACTTC. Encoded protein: CASSDQQGTQETQYF. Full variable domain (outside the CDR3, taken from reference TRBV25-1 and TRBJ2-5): EADIYQTPRYLVIGTGKKITLECSQTMGHDKMYWYQQDPGMELHLIHYSYGVNSTEKGDLSSESTVSRIRTEHFPLTLESARPSHTSQYLCASSDQQGTQETQYFGPGTRLLVL.

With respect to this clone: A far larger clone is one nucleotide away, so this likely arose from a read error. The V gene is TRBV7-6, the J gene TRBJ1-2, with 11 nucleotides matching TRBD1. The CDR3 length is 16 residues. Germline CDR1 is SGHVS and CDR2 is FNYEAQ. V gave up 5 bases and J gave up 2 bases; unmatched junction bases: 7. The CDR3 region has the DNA TGTGCCAGCAGCCACGGACAGGGGGCGGAAAACTATGGCTACACCTTC. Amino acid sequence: CASSHGQGAENYGYTF.

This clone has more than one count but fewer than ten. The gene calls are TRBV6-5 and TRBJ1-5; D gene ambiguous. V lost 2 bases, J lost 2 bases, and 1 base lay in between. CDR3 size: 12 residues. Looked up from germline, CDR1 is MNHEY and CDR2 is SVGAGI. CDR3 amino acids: CASSYGNQPQHF. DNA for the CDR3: TGTGCCAGCAGTTACGGCAATCAGCCCCAGCATTTT.

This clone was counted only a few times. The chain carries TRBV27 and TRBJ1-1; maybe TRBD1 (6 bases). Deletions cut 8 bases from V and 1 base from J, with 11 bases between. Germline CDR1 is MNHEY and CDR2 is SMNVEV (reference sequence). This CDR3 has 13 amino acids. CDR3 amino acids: CASAGHQNTEAFF. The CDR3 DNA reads TGTGCCAGCGCGGGACACCAGAACACTGAAGCTTTCTTT.

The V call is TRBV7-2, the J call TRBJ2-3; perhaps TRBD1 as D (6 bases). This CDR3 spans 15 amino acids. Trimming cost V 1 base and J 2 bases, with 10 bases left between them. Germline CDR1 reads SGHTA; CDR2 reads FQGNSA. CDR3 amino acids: CASSLGQGHTDTQYF. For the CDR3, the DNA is TGTGCCAGCAGCTTAGGCCAGGGGCACACAGATACGCAGTATTTT.

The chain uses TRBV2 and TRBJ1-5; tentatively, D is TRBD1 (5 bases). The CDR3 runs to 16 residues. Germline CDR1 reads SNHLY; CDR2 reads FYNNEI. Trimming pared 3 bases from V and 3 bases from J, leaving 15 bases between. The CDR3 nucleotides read TGTGCCAGCAGTGAGGGGCTGAACAGGCTCAATCAGCCCCAGCATTTT. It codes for CASSEGLNRLNQPQHF.

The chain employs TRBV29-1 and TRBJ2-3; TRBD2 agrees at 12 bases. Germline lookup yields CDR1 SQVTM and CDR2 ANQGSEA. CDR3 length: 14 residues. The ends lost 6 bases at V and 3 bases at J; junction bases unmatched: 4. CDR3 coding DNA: TGCAGCGTCGGCGGACTAGCGGGAACAGATACGCAGTATTTT. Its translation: CSVGGLAGTDTQYF.

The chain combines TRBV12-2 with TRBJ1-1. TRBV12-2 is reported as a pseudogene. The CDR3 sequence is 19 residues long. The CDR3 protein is CASRESTPPRGTPEMEAFF. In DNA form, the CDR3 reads TGTGCAAGTCGTGAAAGCACGCCCCCGCGAGGGACGCCCGAGATGGAAGCTTTCTTT.

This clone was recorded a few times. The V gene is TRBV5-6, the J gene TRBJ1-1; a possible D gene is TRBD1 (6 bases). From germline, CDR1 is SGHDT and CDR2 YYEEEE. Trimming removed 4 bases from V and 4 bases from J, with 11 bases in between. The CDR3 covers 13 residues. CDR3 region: CASSTDSITEAFF. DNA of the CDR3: TGTGCCAGCAGCACGGACAGTATCACTGAAGCTTTCTTT.

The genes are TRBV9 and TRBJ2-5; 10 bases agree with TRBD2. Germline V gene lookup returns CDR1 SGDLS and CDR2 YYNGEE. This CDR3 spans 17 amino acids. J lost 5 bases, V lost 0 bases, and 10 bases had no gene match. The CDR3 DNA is TGTGCCAGCAGCGTAGGGAGGGCTAGCGGGGGAGTGGAGACCCAGTACTTC. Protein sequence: CASSVGRASGGVETQYF.

DNA of the CDR3: TGTGCCATCAGTGAAGGGGGGGCATCAGGTCAGCCCCAGCATTTT. It translates to CAISEGGASGQPQHF. The chain couples TRBV10-3 to TRBJ1-5; D perhaps matches TRBD1 (6 bases). Per germline, CDR1 ENHRY and CDR2 SYGVKD. The CDR3 totals 15 residues. Trimming stripped 3 bases from V and 6 bases from J, with 15 bases between.

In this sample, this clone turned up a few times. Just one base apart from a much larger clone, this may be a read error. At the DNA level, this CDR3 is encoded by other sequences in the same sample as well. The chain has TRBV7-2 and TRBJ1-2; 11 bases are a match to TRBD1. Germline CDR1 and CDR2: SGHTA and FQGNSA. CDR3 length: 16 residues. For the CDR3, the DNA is TGCGCCAGCAGCCACGGACAGGGGGCGGAAAACTATGGCTACACCTTC. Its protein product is CASSHGQGAENYGYTF.

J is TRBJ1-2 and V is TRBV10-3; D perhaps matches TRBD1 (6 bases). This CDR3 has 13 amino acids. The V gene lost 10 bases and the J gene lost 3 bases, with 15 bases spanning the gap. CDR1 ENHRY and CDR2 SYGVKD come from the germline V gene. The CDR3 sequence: CATYRGGDYGYTF. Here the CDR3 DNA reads TGTGCCACCTACCGGGGGGGCGACTATGGCTACACCTTC.

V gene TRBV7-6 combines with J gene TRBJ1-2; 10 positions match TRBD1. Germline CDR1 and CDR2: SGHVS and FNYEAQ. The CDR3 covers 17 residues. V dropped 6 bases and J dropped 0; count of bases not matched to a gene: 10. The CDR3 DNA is TGTGCCAGCAGTGAAGGGACAGGGGACAGAGCTAACTATGGCTACACCTTC. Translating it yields CASSEGTGDRANYGYTF.

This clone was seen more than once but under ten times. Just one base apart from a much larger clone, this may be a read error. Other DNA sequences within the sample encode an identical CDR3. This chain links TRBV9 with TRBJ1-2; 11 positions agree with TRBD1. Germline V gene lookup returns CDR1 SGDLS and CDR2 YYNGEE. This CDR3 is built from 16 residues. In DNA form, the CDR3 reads TGCGCCAGCAGCCACGGACAGGGGGCGGAAAACTATGGCTACACCTTC. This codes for CASSHGQGAENYGYTF.